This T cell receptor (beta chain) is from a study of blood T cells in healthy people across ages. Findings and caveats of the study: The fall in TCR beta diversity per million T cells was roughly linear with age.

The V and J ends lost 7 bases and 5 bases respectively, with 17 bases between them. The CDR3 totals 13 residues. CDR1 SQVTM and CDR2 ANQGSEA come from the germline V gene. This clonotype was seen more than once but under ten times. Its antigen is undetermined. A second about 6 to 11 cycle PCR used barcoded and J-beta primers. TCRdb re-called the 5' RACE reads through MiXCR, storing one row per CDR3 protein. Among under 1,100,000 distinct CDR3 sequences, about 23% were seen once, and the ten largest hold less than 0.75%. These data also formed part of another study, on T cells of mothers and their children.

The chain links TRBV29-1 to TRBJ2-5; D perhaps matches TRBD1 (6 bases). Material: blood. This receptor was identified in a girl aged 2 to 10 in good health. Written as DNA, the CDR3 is TGCAGCGCGAGACAGGTCCTCAGGGAGACCCAGTACTTC. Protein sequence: CSARQVLRETQYF.